This T cell receptor beta chain originates from a study of blood T cell repertoires in COVID-19 (dated by TCRdb to the early 2020s). With regard to the full study: Collaborator samples came from the United States, Italy and Spain and covered acute and convalescent phases of COVID-19. Samples were obtained from the ongoing ImmuneRACE study (first 160 participants) and from over 1,000 subjects provided by 6 global collaborators. A freely available public database, intended as a resource for researchers studying the immune response to SARS-CoV-2, is where the repertoires were released. Subjects who had been exposed to COVID-19, were actively infected with it, or had recovered from it provided the deeply sampled blood TCRbeta repertoires that made up the dataset. The prospective study material was composed of cDNA or gDNA derived from T cells, B-cell-depleted T cells, or PBMCs. Nearly every sample came with metadata listing a de-identified subject ID, COVID-19 status, age in years and sex. Where HLA class I and class II types were available, the types were taken from metadata supplied by the sample provider, not from assay-based typing.

Regarding this clone: Its binding antigen is unknown. Qualities for individual bases were not recorded, and no much larger clone is one base off.

The paper as a whole reports these results and caveats: How much clinical and demographic metadata was included differed by source and by participant, and the metadata was provided uncurated.

Each collaborating institution followed its own protocols to collect whole blood in K2EDTA tubes. For TCRbeta analysis, collaborators shipped samples as frozen whole blood, isolated PBMCs, or DNA extracted from either of those sample types. For CDR1 and CDR2, the germline V gene lists SGHTA and FQGNSA. The CDR3, cysteine through phenylalanine, is 16 amino acids long. The entry retains the CDR3 DNA only, 48 bases that are in frame from base 1. After removal of 5 bases from V and 4 bases from J, the junction retains 5 bases not matched to a gene. TCRbeta CDR3 regions were amplified from genomic DNA by means of the immunoSEQ Assay, a bias-controlled multiplex PCR. The original methods were these. Nucleated cell counts per sample were estimated from amplification of reference gene primers within the assay. To quantify the absolute abundance of each unique TCRbeta CDR3 rearrangement, sequence reads were collapsed and filtered. For each sample, productive Simpson clonality was calculated by taking the square root of Simpson's diversity index across productive rearrangements. TCRdb took over this immuneACCESS table, retaining in-frame rearrangements with V and J assigned. Such tables are incomplete; in checked studies, under half of the missing clones stem from an unresolved V gene, and the remainder is unexplained. Clone size and V and J calls were adopted from that table, with D and trimming inferred from the DNA. The sample profile shows a few hundred thousand clones; roughly 90% of them were found once. The top ten hold roughly 0.8% of the sample.

Sequencing was carried out using peripheral blood. The chain is made from TRBV7-2 and TRBJ2-5; TRBD2 lines up with 15 middle nucleotides. The TCR comes from a woman in her 30s with acute or convalescent COVID-19. The CDR3 protein: CASSIGLAGGTETQYF. The base sequence is TGTGCCAGCAGCATAGGACTAGCGGGAGGGACAGAGACCCAGTACTTC. The full variable domain, completed from the reference TRBV7-2 and TRBJ2-5 proteins outside the CDR3, reads GAGVSQSPSNKVTEKGKDVELRCDPISGHTALYWYRQSLGQGLEFLIYFQGNSAPDKSGLPSDRFSAERTGGSVSTLTIQRTQQEDSAVYLCASSIGLAGGTETQYFGPGTRLLVL.